This T cell receptor beta chain was sequenced for a study of T cell repertoires in cytomegalovirus infection. On the study more broadly: Indicated by public TCR beta signatures were CMV infection and matching HLA type.

TCRdb reprocessed the reads via MiXCR and lists one record per CDR3 protein. The sample holds a few hundred thousand distinct CDR3 sequences, 17% seen once. Ten or more counts support this clonotype. This clonotype was sampled from a human donor in good health (CMV status not recorded). Some clones in this sample may be carry-over from other donors' samples. The sample was PBMCs.

Written as DNA, the CDR3 is TGTGCCAGCAGCTTAACTCAGGGGGTGGATGAAGCTTTCTTT. It codes for CASSLTQGVDEAFF. The rearrangement uses TRBV7-9 and TRBJ1-1; 7 nucleotides line up with TRBD1. With 2 bases clipped from V and 7 bases from J, the junction kept 7 bases outside the gene matches. CDR1 is SEHNR, CDR2 FQNEAQ, per germline (reference sequence). This CDR3 is 14 amino acids long.